The rows below give T cell receptor beta chains drawn from one sample of a study of blood T cell repertoires in COVID-19. Sequenced by immunoSEQ multiplex PCR; TCRdb stores in-frame clones only, minus some. The sample lists some 180,000 clones, around nine tenths occurring once. The sequencing input was peripheral blood. The origin of the receptors is a middle-aged man with active or convalescent COVID-19. The CDR3 runs from the conserved cysteine through the conserved F or W. A D gene is named only where the DNA matches it firmly. Only some rows state a clone size, as once, few, many or a class for expanded clones.

>TRBJ2-4|.|.|TRBV25-1
CASSEGPMSKNIQYF
TGTGCCAGCAGTGAGGGCCCGATGTCCAAAAACATTCAGTACTTC
>TRBJ1-2|TRBD1|.|TRBV6-4
CASRPTQGLGYGYTF
TGTGCCAGCAGACCCACACAGGGGCTCGGCTATGGCTACACCTTC
>TRBJ1-5|.|.|TRBV19
CASRGSGYLLGNQPQHF
TGTGCCAGTAGAGGGAGTGGTTATCTTTTGGGCAATCAGCCCCAGCATTTT
>TRBJ2-5|.|.|TRBV29-1
CSVGGGRGAAQTQYF
TGCAGCGTTGGGGGGGGCAGGGGAGCTGCACAGACCCAGTACTTC
>TRBJ1-1|TRBD1|.|TRBV27
CASNRQGMNTEAFF
TGTGCCAGCAACCGACAGGGGATGAACACTGAAGCTTTCTTT
>TRBJ2-2|.|once|TRBV6-5
CASSSPGLSTGELFF
TGTGCCAGCAGTAGTCCGGGACTTAGCACCGGGGAGCTGTTTTTT
>TRBJ1-6|TRBD1|.|TRBV28
CASSPVDRLNSPLHF
TGTGCCAGCAGCCCCGTGGACAGGCTCAATTCACCCCTCCACTTT
>TRBJ1-2|.|.|TRBV29-1
CSLLVRDYGYTF
TGCAGCCTCCTGGTGAGGGACTATGGCTACACCTTC
>TRBJ2-7|.|once|TRBV9
CASSVGLGEQYF
TGTGCCAGCAGCGTAGGCCTAGGCGAGCAGTACTTC
>TRBJ2-3|.|once|TRBV16
CASSHNTDTQYF
TGTGCCAGCAGCCACAACACAGATACGCAGTATTTT
>TRBJ1-2|.|.|TRBV19
CASTQTGVIYGYTF
TGTGCCAGTACTCAAACGGGGGTTATCTATGGCTACACCTTC
>TRBJ1-6|.|few|TRBV7-3
CASSLMAGANSPLHF
TGTGCCAGCAGCTTAATGGCAGGGGCCAATTCACCCCTCCACTTT
>TRBJ2-7|.|.|TRBV27
CASSLTASYEQYF
TGTGCCAGCAGTTTGACAGCAAGCTACGAGCAGTACTTC
>TRBJ2-7|TRBD2|.|TRBV5-6
CASSWEAGDSEQYF
TGTGCCAGCAGCTGGGAAGCGGGAGACAGCGAGCAGTACTTC
>TRBJ2-1|TRBD2|.|TRBV5-1
CASSLVFSGGSSYNEQFF
TGCGCCAGCAGCTTGGTGTTTAGCGGGGGGTCTTCCTACAATGAGCAGTTCTTC
>TRBJ1-6|TRBD1|few|TRBV11-2
CASSSQGAYNSPLHF
TGTGCCAGCAGCTCACAGGGGGCCTATAATTCACCCCTCCACTTT
>TRBJ2-1|TRBD2|.|TRBV27
CASSLGTSGGTYNEQFF
TGTGCCAGCAGTCTCGGGACTAGCGGGGGAACCTACAATGAGCAGTTCTTC
>TRBJ1-1|.|few|TRBV7-3
CASSLGGVNTEAFF
TGTGCCAGCAGCTTAGGAGGGGTGAACACTGAAGCTTTCTTT
>TRBJ2-3|.|.|TRBV11-2
CASSRMTLISTDTQYF
TGTGCCAGCAGCCGAATGACTTTAATTAGCACAGATACGCAGTATTTT
>TRBJ2-2|TRBD2|.|TRBV5-6
CASSIPGLETGELFF
TGTGCCAGCAGCATTCCGGGACTAGAGACCGGGGAGCTGTTTTTT
>TRBJ1-2|.|.|TRBV19
CASSPGAAYGYTF
TGTGCCAGTAGCCCAGGGGCCGCCTATGGCTACACCTTC
>TRBJ1-1|.|.|TRBV12-1
CASSRRQMNTEAFF
TGTGCCAGCAGCAGAAGACAAATGAACACTGAAGCTTTCTTT
>TRBJ1-1|.|.|TRBV10-3
CAISPAITNTEAFF
TGTGCCATCAGTCCAGCGATTACGAACACTGAAGCTTTCTTT
>TRBJ2-1|.|.|TRBV24-1
CATSDRLGRFDEQFF
TGTGCCACCAGTGATCGACTCGGTCGCTTTGATGAGCAGTTCTTC
>TRBJ1-2|.|.|TRBV29-1
CSVVQGSLANYGYTF
TGCAGCGTTGTTCAGGGGTCCTTAGCTAACTATGGCTACACCTTC
>TRBJ2-3|TRBD2|.|TRBV6-5
CASRAGGDTQYF
TGTGCCAGCAGAGCGGGGGGGGATACGCAGTATTTT
>TRBJ2-4|.|.|TRBV2
CASSGRPDPGAKNIQYF
TGTGCCAGCAGTGGACGTCCAGATCCCGGGGCCAAAAACATTCAGTACTTC
>TRBJ2-2|.|.|TRBV5-1
CASSLAGWFF
TGCGCCAGCAGCTTGGCCGGGTGGTTTTTT
>TRBJ2-7|TRBD2|.|TRBV11-3
CASSSKTSGSLSYEQYF
TGTGCCAGCAGCTCAAAGACTAGCGGGAGCCTCTCCTACGAGCAGTACTTC
>TRBJ2-1|TRBD2|.|TRBV28
CASSLGRQRGSYNEQFF
TGTGCCAGCAGTTTAGGTCGCCAGCGGGGTTCCTACAATGAGCAGTTCTTC
>TRBJ2-7|TRBD2|few|TRBV18
CASSRRGTSGIYEQYF
TGTGCCAGCTCACGGAGAGGGACTAGCGGAATATACGAGCAGTACTTC
>TRBJ2-3|TRBD2|.|TRBV28
CASSLAPLAGGPADTQYF
TGTGCCAGCAGTTTAGCCCCCTTAGCGGGAGGGCCGGCGGATACGCAGTATTTT
>TRBJ2-1|.|.|TRBV5-6
CASSSLRLSSYNEQFF
TGTGCCAGCAGCTCCCTCAGGCTATCCTCCTACAATGAGCAGTTCTTC
>TRBJ2-4|TRBD1|.|TRBV12-3/TRBV12-4
CASSPGQALIQYF
TGTGCCAGCAGCCCCGGACAGGCCTTGATTCAGTACTTC
>TRBJ1-6|.|once|TRBV6-5
CASNPGGSNSPLHF
TGTGCCAGCAATCCGGGGGGAAGTAATTCACCCCTCCACTTT
>TRBJ1-1|TRBD1|.|TRBV5-4
CASSLEGARTEAFF
TGTGCCAGCAGCTTAGAGGGGGCGAGAACTGAAGCTTTCTTT
>TRBJ2-1|TRBD2|.|TRBV19
CASSISLAGGNNEQFF
TGTGCCAGTAGTATATCTCTAGCGGGGGGGAACAATGAGCAGTTCTTC
>TRBJ2-1|.|once|TRBV11-3
CASSSGYNEQFF
TGTGCCAGCAGCTCCGGCTACAATGAGCAGTTCTTC
>TRBJ2-2|.|.|TRBV24-1
CATSVGQTNTGELFF
TGTGCCACCAGTGTGGGACAAACGAACACCGGGGAGCTGTTTTTT
>TRBJ2-2|.|.|TRBV4-1
CASSQEVGVGELFF
TGCGCCAGCAGCCAAGAGGTCGGAGTCGGGGAGCTGTTTTTT
>TRBJ1-1|TRBD1|.|TRBV28
CASSLGQARRAFF
TGTGCCAGCAGTCTTGGACAGGCTCGACGCGCTTTCTTT
>TRBJ2-5|TRBD2|.|TRBV6-5
CASRDSGRAGETQYF
TGTGCCAGCAGGGATAGCGGGAGGGCCGGTGAGACCCAGTACTTC
>TRBJ2-3|.|.|TRBV19
CASSIGERNTQYF
TGTGCCAGTAGTATCGGGGAGCGAAATACGCAGTATTTT
>TRBJ2-5|.|.|TRBV2
CASSEVRAQETQYF
TGTGCCAGCAGTGAAGTCAGGGCGCAAGAGACCCAGTACTTC
>TRBJ2-3|TRBD2|.|TRBV9
CASSVDLAGGTDTQYF
TGTGCCAGCAGCGTAGATCTAGCGGGGGGCACAGATACGCAGTATTTT
>TRBJ2-5|.|.|TRBV19
CASSLTRGEATQYF
TGTGCCAGTAGTCTGACCAGGGGGGAAGCGACCCAGTACTTC
>TRBJ2-1|TRBD1|.|TRBV27
CASSLSAWDRGNEQFF
TGTGCCAGCAGTTTATCTGCATGGGACAGGGGCAATGAGCAGTTCTTC
>TRBJ2-7|.|.|TRBV19
CASSQGFENEQYF
TGTGCCAGTAGTCAGGGCTTCGAGAACGAGCAGTACTTC
>TRBJ2-1|TRBD1|few|TRBV3-1/TRBV3-2
CASSPWDRGYEQFF
TGTGCCAGCAGCCCGTGGGACAGGGGCTATGAGCAGTTCTTC
>TRBJ1-1|.|few|TRBV2
CASRSVGNTEAFF
TGTGCCAGCAGATCAGTTGGTAACACTGAAGCTTTCTTT